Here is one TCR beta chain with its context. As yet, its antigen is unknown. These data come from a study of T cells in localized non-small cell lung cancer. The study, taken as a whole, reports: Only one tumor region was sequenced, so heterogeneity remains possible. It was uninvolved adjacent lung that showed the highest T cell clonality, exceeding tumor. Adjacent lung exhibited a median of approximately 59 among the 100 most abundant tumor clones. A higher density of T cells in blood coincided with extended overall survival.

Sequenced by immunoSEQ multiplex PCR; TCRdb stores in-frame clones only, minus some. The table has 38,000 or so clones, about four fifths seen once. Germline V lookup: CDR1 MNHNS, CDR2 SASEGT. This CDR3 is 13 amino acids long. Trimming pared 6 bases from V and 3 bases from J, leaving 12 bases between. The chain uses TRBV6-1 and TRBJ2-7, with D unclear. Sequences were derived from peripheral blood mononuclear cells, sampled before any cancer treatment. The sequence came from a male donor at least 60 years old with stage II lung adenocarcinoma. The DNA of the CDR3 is TGTGCCAGCAGCAGATCGGGTTTCTACGAGCAGTACTTC. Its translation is CASSRSGFYEQYF.